The rows below give T cell receptor beta chains drawn from one sample of a study of regulatory T cells in long-lasting Graves disease. TCRdb fed the multiplex PCR reads into MiXCR, producing one record per CDR3 protein. The table shows 540,000 or so distinct CDR3 sequences, with about 13% occurring only once. These data are also associated with another study on T cells in Graves' hyperthyroidism and ophthalmopathy.

The source material was peripheral blood mononuclear cells (PBMCs), sampled at new diagnosis, from a patient treated with antithyroid drugs. The source is a young man with Graves disease. CDR3s include the opening cysteine and the closing phenylalanine or tryptophan. A D gene is named only where the DNA matches it firmly. For some rows the clone size is stated as once, few or many, or as a class when expanded; others skip it.

size,V,J,D,DNA,CDR3
.,TRBV18,TRBJ2-1,TRBD2,TGTGCCAGCTCCCGGACTAGCGGGAGTATAAATGAGCAGTTCTTC,CASSRTSGSINEQFF
many,TRBV2,TRBJ2-5,TRBD1,TGTGCCAGCAGTGAAAGGGACAGGAAGCAAGAGACCCAGTACTTC,CASSERDRKQETQYF
many,TRBV6-2/TRBV6-3,TRBJ2-3,.,TGTGCCAGCAGCCACGACAGGACGACTTTCACAGATACGCAGTATTTT,CASSHDRTTFTDTQYF
many,TRBV12-3/TRBV12-4,TRBJ2-1,.,TGTGCCAGCAGGGCGGCGGCTGAGCAGTTCTTC,CASRAAAEQFF
few,TRBV25-1,TRBJ2-2,TRBD1,TGTGCCAGCAGGGTTCGGGACAGCAACACCGGGGAGCTGTTTTTT,CASRVRDSNTGELFF
.,TRBV10-2,TRBJ2-7,TRBD1,TGCGCCAGCAGTGAAACAGGGGAGACCTACGAGCAGTACTTC,CASSETGETYEQYF
.,TRBV4-1,TRBJ2-7,TRBD2,TGCGCCAGCAGCCAACTAGCGGGAGGGAGCTCCTACGAGCAGTACTTC,CASSQLAGGSSYEQYF
many,TRBV27,TRBJ2-2,.,TGTGCCAGCAGTTGGGCCCAGAACACCGGGGAGCTGTTTTTT,CASSWAQNTGELFF
many,TRBV7-8,TRBJ2-1,.,TGTGCCAGCAGCTTACGACCCGGGAGTATGCCCTACAATGAGCAGTTCTTC,CASSLRPGSMPYNEQFF
many,TRBV5-5,TRBJ1-2,.,TGTGCCAGCAGCTTGCGCCTCGAGGGTGGCTACACCTTC,CASSLRLEGGYTF
many,TRBV10-2,TRBJ1-2,.,TGTGCCAGCAGTGAAGAGGGGAACTATGGCTACACCTTC,CASSEEGNYGYTF
many,TRBV12-3/TRBV12-4,TRBJ1-1,.,TGTGCCAGCAGCAAAGCGAACACTGAAGCTTTCTTT,CASSKANTEAFF
.,TRBV7-9,TRBJ1-3,.,TGTGCCAGCAGATCTACAGGGTGGTCTGGAAACACCATATATTTT,CASRSTGWSGNTIYF